This T cell receptor beta chain is drawn from a study of human T cells and chemical hapten exposure. V lost 6 bases and J lost 6; bases outside the gene matches: 8. The CDR3 consists of 14 residues. Germline values: CDR1 SQVTM, CDR2 ANQGSEA. TCRdb used MiXCR to reprocess the RACE reads, holding one entry per CDR3 protein. Altogether some 52,000 distinct CDR3 sequences are present, approximately 9.9% being singletons, with the ten largest covering around a sixth. Noted time point: patch test 3, about 24 weeks after DPC sensitization. Sample treatment: therapeutic diphenylcyclopropenone sensitization with weekly scalp DPC.

This rearrangement joins TRBV29-1 to TRBJ2-1; 10 nucleotides align to TRBD1. Sequencing used whole blood, obtained in connection with sensitization to the hapten diphenylcyclopropenone (DPC). The receptor was isolated from a woman aged 40 to 50 with alopecia areata. Some clones in this sample may be carry-over from other donors' samples. CDR3 sequence (DNA): TGCAGCGTGATTAGACAGGGGGCTCCCAATGAGCAGTTCTTC. Translation gives CSVIRQGAPNEQFF.